The text below deals with one T cell receptor (beta chain). Antigen: not known. This record comes from a study of OX40 agonist ivuxolimab in advanced cancers. Background on the study: Each patient was given ivuxolimab into a vein every 2 weeks, at 0.01 to 10 mg/kg. The diagnoses of dose-escalation patients were hepatocellular carcinoma, melanoma, renal cell or head and neck cancer.

The CDR3 is 14 residues long. From germline, CDR1 is MNHNS and CDR2 SASEGT. Trimming removed 2 bases at V and 1 base at J, with 6 bases between. Sequenced by immunoSEQ multiplex PCR; TCRdb stores in-frame clones only, minus some. In the table there are about 80,000 clones, 65% to 85% of which are singletons. Study outcomes and limitations: Some patients without response likewise showed low normalized clonal expansion.

This chain uses TRBV6-1 with TRBJ1-5; D remains ambiguous. The origin of this receptor is an adult with an advanced solid tumor such as melanoma, head and neck, liver or kidney cancer. The material was CD4+ or CD8+ T cells sorted from blood, obtained in a trial of the OX40 agonist ivuxolimab. The CDR3 DNA follows: TGTGCCAGCAGTGAAATCATGAGCAATCAGCCCCAGCATTTT. Protein product: CASSEIMSNQPQHF.